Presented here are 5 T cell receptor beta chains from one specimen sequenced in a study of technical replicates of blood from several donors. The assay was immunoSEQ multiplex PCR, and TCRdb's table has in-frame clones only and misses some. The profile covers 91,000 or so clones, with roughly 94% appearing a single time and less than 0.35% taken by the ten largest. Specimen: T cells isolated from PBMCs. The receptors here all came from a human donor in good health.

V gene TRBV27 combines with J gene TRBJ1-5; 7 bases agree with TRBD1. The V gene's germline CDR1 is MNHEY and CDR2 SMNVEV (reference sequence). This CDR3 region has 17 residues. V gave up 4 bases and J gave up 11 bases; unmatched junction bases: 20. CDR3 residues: CASSSFFLGQVVETQHF. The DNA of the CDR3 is TGTGCCAGCAGTTCCTTCTTCCTCGGACAGGTGGTCGAGACCCAGCATTTT.

The CDR3 here is CSVQGNEQFF. The CDR3 DNA reads TGCAGCGTCCAGGGGAATGAGCAGTTCTTC. The chain is built from TRBV29-1 and TRBJ2-1; possible D gene TRBD1, 6 bases. Germline loops: CDR1 SQVTM, CDR2 ANQGSEA. The CDR3 extends over 10 amino acids. Between the trimmed V and J ends, which lost 6 bases and 7 bases, there was a span of 7 bases.

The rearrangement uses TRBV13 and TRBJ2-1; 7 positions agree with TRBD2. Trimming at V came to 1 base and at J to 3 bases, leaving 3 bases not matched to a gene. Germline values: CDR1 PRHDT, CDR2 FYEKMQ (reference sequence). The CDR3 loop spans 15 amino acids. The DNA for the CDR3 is TGTGCCAGCAGCTTAGCAGCGGGAAGCTACAATGAGCAGTTCTTC. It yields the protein CASSLAAGSYNEQFF.

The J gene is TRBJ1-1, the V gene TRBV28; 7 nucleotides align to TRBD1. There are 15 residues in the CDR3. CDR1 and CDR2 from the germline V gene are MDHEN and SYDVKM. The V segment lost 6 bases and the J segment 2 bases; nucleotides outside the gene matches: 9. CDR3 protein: CASRLPGQINTEAFF. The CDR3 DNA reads TGTGCCAGCAGACTACCGGGACAGATTAACACTGAAGCTTTCTTT.

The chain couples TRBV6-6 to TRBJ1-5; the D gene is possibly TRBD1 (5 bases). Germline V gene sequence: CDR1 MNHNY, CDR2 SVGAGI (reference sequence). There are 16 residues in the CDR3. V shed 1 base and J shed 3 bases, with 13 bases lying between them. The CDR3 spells CASSYYGTDYNQPQHF. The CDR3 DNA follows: TGTGCCAGCAGTTACTACGGGACGGACTACAATCAGCCCCAGCATTTT.